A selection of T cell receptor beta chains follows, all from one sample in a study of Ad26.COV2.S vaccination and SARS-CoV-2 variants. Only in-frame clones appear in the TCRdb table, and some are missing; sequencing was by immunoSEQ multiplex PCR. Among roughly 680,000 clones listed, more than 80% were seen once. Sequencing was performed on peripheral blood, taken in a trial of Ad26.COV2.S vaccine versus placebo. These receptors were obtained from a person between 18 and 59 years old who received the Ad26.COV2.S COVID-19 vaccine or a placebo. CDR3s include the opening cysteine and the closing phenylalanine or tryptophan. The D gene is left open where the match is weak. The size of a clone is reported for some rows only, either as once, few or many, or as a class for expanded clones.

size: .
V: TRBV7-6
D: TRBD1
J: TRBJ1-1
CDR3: CASSSGTGGPEAFF
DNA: TGTGCCAGCAGCTCAGGGACAGGGGGTCCTGAAGCTTTCTTT

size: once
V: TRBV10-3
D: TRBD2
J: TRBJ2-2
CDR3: CAISEYSGGSNTGELFF
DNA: TGTGCCATCAGTGAATATAGCGGGGGCTCGAACACCGGGGAGCTGTTTTTT

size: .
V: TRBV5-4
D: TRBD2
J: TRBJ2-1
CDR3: CASSGSGLAGGIEQFF
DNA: TGTGCCAGCAGCGGATCCGGACTAGCGGGGGGGATTGAGCAGTTCTTC

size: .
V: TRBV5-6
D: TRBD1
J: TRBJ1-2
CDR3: CASSKDRNYGYTF
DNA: TGTGCCAGCAGTAAGGACAGGAACTATGGCTACACCTTC

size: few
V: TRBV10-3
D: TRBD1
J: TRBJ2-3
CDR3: CAISELPGQGTDTQYF
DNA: TGTGCCATCAGTGAGTTGCCGGGACAGGGCACAGATACGCAGTATTTT

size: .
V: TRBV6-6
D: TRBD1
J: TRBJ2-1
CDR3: CASRPTGGISYNEQFF
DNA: TGTGCCAGCAGACCGACAGGGGGCATCTCCTACAATGAGCAGTTCTTC

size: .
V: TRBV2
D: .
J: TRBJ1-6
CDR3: CASDTDWYSPLHF
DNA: TGTGCCAGCGACACGGACTGGTACTCACCCCTCCACTTT

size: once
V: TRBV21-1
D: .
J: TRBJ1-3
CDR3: CASSKARRGRPGNTIYF
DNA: TGTGCCAGCAGCAAAGCGCGACGAGGACGGCCTGGAAACACCATATATTTT

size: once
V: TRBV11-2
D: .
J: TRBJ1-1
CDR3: CASSSINTEAFF
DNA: TGTGCCAGCAGCTCTATAAACACTGAAGCTTTCTTT

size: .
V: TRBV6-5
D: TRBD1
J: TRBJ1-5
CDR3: CASSKQGGNQPQHF
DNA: TGTGCCAGCAGTAAACAGGGGGGCAATCAGCCCCAGCATTTT

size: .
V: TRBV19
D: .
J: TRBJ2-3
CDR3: CATRANVDTQYF
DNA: TGTGCCACCCGGGCTAATGTAGATACGCAGTATTTT

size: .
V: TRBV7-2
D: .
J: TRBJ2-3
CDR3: CASSFRGGADTQYF
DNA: TGTGCCAGCAGCTTTAGGGGCGGGGCAGATACGCAGTATTTT

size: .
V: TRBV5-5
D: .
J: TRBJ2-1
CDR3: CASSSGIAGPEQFF
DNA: TGTGCCAGCAGCTCGGGTATTGCGGGTCCAGAGCAGTTCTTC

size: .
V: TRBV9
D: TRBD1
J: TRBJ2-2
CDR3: CASSVVDRVVGELFF
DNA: TGTGCCAGCAGCGTAGTAGACAGGGTAGTAGGGGAGCTGTTTTTT

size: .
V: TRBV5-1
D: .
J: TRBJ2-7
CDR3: CASRMSGGNNEQYF
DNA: TGCGCCAGCAGGATGTCGGGCGGGAATAACGAGCAGTACTTC

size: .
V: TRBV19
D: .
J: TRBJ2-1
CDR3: CASSISQADNEQFF
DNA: TGTGCCAGTAGTATAAGCCAGGCTGACAATGAGCAGTTCTTC

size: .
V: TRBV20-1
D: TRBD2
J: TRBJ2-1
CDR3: CSASFAGVPPTNEQFF
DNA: TGCAGTGCTAGTTTTGCGGGAGTCCCCCCCACCAATGAGCAGTTCTTC